One sample yielded the 18 T cell receptor beta chains listed below, sequenced in a study of blood T cell repertoires in COVID-19 (TCRdb year 2020). Libraries were built with the immunoSEQ multiplex PCR assay. TCRdb mirrors the immuneACCESS table, restricted to in-frame sequences. Some clones are absent from its copies; in checked studies, under half trace to an unresolved V gene, and the reason for the others is unknown. The sample yields around 43,000 clones; 70% to 80% were counted once. 19% of the sample is taken by the ten largest. Sequenced material: peripheral blood. The receptors come from a man between 70 and 80 years old with acute or convalescent COVID-19.

V and J are TRBV30 and TRBJ1-1; TRBD1 agrees at 7 bases. CDR1 and CDR2 (germline): GTSNPN, SVGIG (reference sequence). After removal of 2 bases from V and 4 bases from J, the junction contained 10 bases not matched to a gene. The CDR3 runs to 15 residues. The CDR3 protein is CAWSRDSVQATEAFF. For the CDR3, the DNA is TGTGCCTGGAGTCGGGACAGTGTGCAGGCCACTGAAGCTTTCTTT.

This clone is categorized as medium-sized. This chain joins TRBV15 and TRBJ1-3; 7 nucleotides match TRBD1. Unmatched junction bases numbered 2, after V lost 5 bases and J lost 4 bases. The CDR3 length is 13 residues. Germline V gene lookup returns CDR1 LNHNV and CDR2 YYDKDF (reference sequence). The CDR3 coding sequence is TGTGCCACCAGCTGGGACAGAGGAAACACCATATATTTT. It specifies CATSWDRGNTIYF.

In its sample, this clone was seen once. The J gene is TRBJ2-2, the V gene TRBV6-4; the match to TRBD2 covers 13 bases. CDR1 and CDR2 (germline): MRHNA, SNTAGT. The V and J ends lost 2 bases and 4 bases, in that order; junction bases with no gene match: 1. CDR3 length: 16 residues. The CDR3 reads CASSDTSGGATGELFF. CDR3 DNA sequence: TGTGCCAGCAGTGACACTAGCGGGGGGGCCACCGGGGAGCTGTTTTTT.

This clone has only a few counts. This sequence joins TRBV19 and TRBJ1-1, with 8 nucleotides matching TRBD1. Germline-derived CDR1 and CDR2 are LNHDA and SQIVND (reference sequence). The V gene end was trimmed by 5 bases and the J gene end by 4 bases; junction bases not matched to a gene: 3. The CDR3 is 13 amino acids. CDR3 in amino acids: CASSLRGLTEAFF. For the CDR3, the DNA is TGTGCCAGTAGTCTCAGGGGGCTCACTGAAGCTTTCTTT.

V is TRBV9 and J is TRBJ1-2; D is perhaps TRBD1 (6 bases). Germline lookup yields CDR1 SGDLS and CDR2 YYNGEE. This CDR3 contains 15 residues. The V end was cut by 3 bases, the J end by 4 bases, with 16 bases between. CDR3 sequence reads: CASSALDSHRYGYTF. The DNA for the CDR3 is TGTGCCAGCAGCGCACTGGACAGTCATCGCTATGGCTACACCTTC.

The V gene is TRBV4-2, the J gene TRBJ2-7, with D possibly TRBD1 on 5 matching bases. Trimming took 0 bases from V and 2 from J, leaving 11 bases between them. The CDR3 has 15 residues. Germline CDR1 and CDR2: LGHNA and YNFKEQ. CDR3 DNA: TGTGCCAGCAGCCAAGATACGGGCAGGGCCTACGAGCAGTACTTC. Its translation is CASSQDTGRAYEQYF.

This chain's CDR3 is CAWSEGYGGGYTF. CDR3 DNA: TGTGCCTGGAGTGAGGGTTACGGAGGCGGCTACACCTTC. J is TRBJ1-2 and V is TRBV30; no reliable D call. Germline V gene lookup returns CDR1 GTSNPN and CDR2 SVGIG (reference sequence). Trimming cost V 1 base and J 8 bases, with 14 bases left between them. CDR3 length equals 13 residues.

This rearrangement joins TRBV19 to TRBJ2-7, with D tentatively TRBD2 (7 bases). The germline CDR1 and CDR2 sequences are LNHDA and SQIVND (reference sequence). Trimming pared 5 bases from V and 4 bases from J, leaving 15 bases between. The CDR3 consists of 14 residues. CDR3 amino acids: CASSGGGGLYEQYF. The CDR3 DNA is TGTGCCAGTAGTGGAGGGGGGGGTTTGTACGAGCAGTACTTC.

The rearrangement uses TRBV2 and TRBJ1-6; D might be TRBD1 (5 bases). This CDR3 comprises 15 residues. The germline CDR1 and CDR2 sequences are SNHLY and FYNNEI. Trimming stripped 1 base from V and 10 bases from J, with 14 bases between. The DNA for the CDR3 is TGTGCCAGCAGTGAAGGGCAGGGAAGTAGATCACCCCTCCACTTT. Translated: CASSEGQGSRSPLHF.

This clone has more than one count but fewer than ten. The rearrangement links TRBV20-1 to TRBJ2-7; tentatively, D is TRBD1 (6 bases). The V gene lost 7 bases and the J gene lost 1 base, with 8 bases spanning the gap. Germline lookup yields CDR1 DFQATT and CDR2 SNEGSKA (reference sequence). The CDR3 length is 11 residues. The CDR3 nucleotides read TGCAGTGTAGGACAGTCCTACGAGCAGTACTTC. Translation gives CSVGQSYEQYF.

The V gene is TRBV7-2, the J gene TRBJ1-4; D gene unclear. Trimming removed 1 base at V and 5 bases at J, with 8 bases between. The CDR3 is 14 residues long. From germline, CDR1 is SGHTA and CDR2 FQGNSA. Written as DNA, the CDR3 is TGTGCCAGCAGCTTAGGGCAGACAAATGAAAAACTGTTTTTT. It translates to CASSLGQTNEKLFF.

This sequence joins TRBV10-3 and TRBJ2-3, with TRBD1 matching over 7 bases. The trim removed 3 bases at V and 1 base at J, leaving 4 bases unmatched. Germline CDR1 and CDR2: ENHRY and SYGVKD. There are 15 residues in the CDR3. DNA for the CDR3: TGTGCCATCAGTGATGTAGGGGGCGGCACAGATACGCAGTATTTT. Translation: CAISDVGGGTDTQYF.

This chain links TRBV30 with TRBJ1-6; D call uncertain. Germline CDR1 is GTSNPN and CDR2 is SVGIG (reference sequence). The CDR3 covers 15 residues. The ends were cut back, 0 bases at V and 10 bases at J, with 16 bases in the middle. The CDR3 DNA reads as TGTGCCTGGAGTGTAGGCAGGTCCGGAGGGTCACCCCTCCACTTT. The encoded protein is CAWSVGRSGGSPLHF.

This chain links TRBV6-4 with TRBJ1-2; 8 bases agree with TRBD1. J lost 2 bases, V lost 7 bases, and 9 bases had no gene match. From germline, CDR1 is MRHNA and CDR2 SNTAGT. This CDR3 region has 15 residues. The CDR3 region is CASKPYRGRNYGYTF. Written as DNA, the CDR3 is TGTGCCAGCAAGCCATACAGGGGGAGAAACTATGGCTACACCTTC.

This chain joins TRBV15 and TRBJ1-1, with D hard to call. With 1 base removed from V and 2 bases from J, the gap between germline ends came to 5 bases. This CDR3 spans 13 amino acids. CDR1 and CDR2 (germline): LNHNV, YYDKDF (reference sequence). The CDR3 DNA sequence: TGTGCCACCAGCAGAGCTAGAAACACTGAAGCTTTCTTT. This gives the protein CATSRARNTEAFF. Combining the CDR3 with reference TRBV15 and TRBJ1-1 gives the whole variable domain DAMVIQNPRYQVTQFGKPVTLSCSQTLNHNVMYWYQQKSSQAPKLLFHYYDKDFNNEADTPDNFQSRRPNTSFCFLDIRSPGLGDTAMYLCATSRARNTEAFFGQGTRLTVV.

The rearrangement joins TRBV19 to TRBJ1-5; TRBD1 matches at 9 bases. The CDR3 is 13 amino acids. Trimming cost V 7 bases and J 4 bases; bases outside gene matches: 2. The V gene's germline CDR1 is LNHDA and CDR2 SQIVND (reference sequence). Here the CDR3 reads CASKDRGNQPQHF. As DNA, the CDR3 is TGTGCCAGTAAAGACAGGGGGAATCAGCCCCAGCATTTT.

The J gene is TRBJ2-1, the V gene TRBV18; TRBD1 agrees at 7 bases. Germline V gene sequence: CDR1 KGHSH, CDR2 LQKENI. CDR3 length: 16 residues. V was clipped by 1 base and J by 0 bases; unmatched bases: 3. The CDR3 loop reads CASSPRQGYSYNEQFF. DNA for the CDR3: TGTGCCAGCTCACCACGACAGGGCTACTCCTACAATGAGCAGTTCTTC.

V usage is TRBV11-2 and J usage is TRBJ2-7; 7 bases map to TRBD2. V dropped 0 bases and J dropped 1; count of bases not matched to a gene: 3. Germline CDR1 is SGHAT and CDR2 is FQNNGV. CDR3 length equals 15 residues. The CDR3, as DNA: TGTGCCAGCAGCTTAGAACTAGCGCGTTCCTACGAGCAGTACTTC. Protein: CASSLELARSYEQYF.